The 20 T cell receptor beta chains below all came from one sample that was sequenced in a study of blood T cell repertoires in COVID-19. TCRdb's copy holds only in-frame clones and misses some; the assay was immunoSEQ multiplex PCR. This table holds about 220,000 clones, roughly 80% found once. The sample consisted of peripheral blood. The receptors were sampled from a woman aged 55-70 years with acute or convalescent COVID-19.

DNA for the CDR3: TGTGCCAGTAGTATCTCCTCGGTCGTGGGGGCTCCTGAAGCTTTCTTT. Encoded protein: CASSISSVVGAPEAFF. The chain uses TRBV19 and TRBJ1-1; D may be TRBD1 (6 bases). CDR1 and CDR2 from the germline V gene are LNHDA and SQIVND (reference sequence). V lost 3 bases and J lost 6, with 20 bases in between. The CDR3 sequence is 16 residues long. Together with reference TRBV19 and TRBJ1-1, the CDR3 gives the full variable domain: DGGITQSPKYLFRKEGQNVTLSCEQNLNHDAMYWYRQDPGQGLRLIYYSQIVNDFQKGDIAEGYSVSREKKESFPLTVTSAQKNPTAFYLCASSISSVVGAPEAFFGQGTRLTVV.

V gene TRBV19 combines with J gene TRBJ2-7, with TRBD2 matching 12 bases. The CDR3 is made up of 20 amino acids. Per the germline V gene, CDR1 is LNHDA and CDR2 is SQIVND (reference sequence). After removal of 3 bases from V and 0 bases from J, the junction contained 15 bases not matched to a gene. CDR3 protein: CASSIAEASGGASGSYEQYF. The CDR3 coding sequence is TGTGCCAGTAGTATCGCGGAGGCTAGCGGGGGGGCGTCGGGCTCCTACGAGCAGTACTTC.

This rearrangement joins TRBV5-6 to TRBJ2-7, with D hard to call. V was clipped by 0 bases and J by 2 bases, with 9 bases between them. Germline-derived CDR1 and CDR2 are SGHDT and YYEEEE. The CDR3 loop spans 14 amino acids. Here the CDR3 reads CASSLDLPAYEQYF. For the CDR3, the DNA is TGTGCCAGCAGCTTGGATCTCCCCGCCTACGAGCAGTACTTC.

This clone has just a few counts. The J gene is TRBJ1-1, the V gene TRBV12-3 or TRBV12-4, with a possible D match to TRBD1 (6 bases). This CDR3 region has 12 residues. Trimming removed 6 bases from V and 9 bases from J, with 14 bases in between. The CDR3 bases are TGTGCCAGCAGCCGCGGACAGCCCAAAGCTTTCTTT. Encoded protein: CASSRGQPKAFF.

The chain employs TRBV4-1 and TRBJ2-3; D perhaps matches TRBD2 (6 bases). The germline V gene has CDR1 MGHRA and CDR2 YSYEKL. This CDR3 contains 14 residues. Trimming took 0 bases from V and 4 from J, leaving 8 bases between them. CDR3 loop: CASSQEGTSDTQYF. In DNA, the CDR3 is TGCGCCAGCAGCCAAGAAGGGACTTCAGATACGCAGTATTTT.

As to this clone: At one end the junction does not follow the germline gene, possibly because of a read error. The chain has TRBV5-1 and TRBJ2-7; 12 positions match TRBD2. CDR3 size: 15 residues. Germline lookup yields CDR1 SGHRS and CDR2 YFSETQ. The CDR3 loop reads CANSAGLAGTYEQYF. In DNA, the CDR3 is TGCGCCAACAGCGCAGGACTAGCGGGGACCTACGAGCAGTACTTC.

The rearrangement links TRBV5-4 to TRBJ2-3, with TRBD2 matching 7 bases. This CDR3 is built from 15 residues. Germline V gene lookup returns CDR1 SGHNT and CDR2 YYREEE (reference sequence). The V gene end was trimmed by 0 bases and the J gene end by 8 bases; junction bases not matched to a gene: 9. The CDR3 DNA follows: TGTGCCAGCAGCTTGGGAGGACTAGGGACGGGTACGCAGTATTTT. Translation gives CASSLGGLGTGTQYF.

The V and J genes are TRBV25-1 and TRBJ1-6; D perhaps matches TRBD1 (6 bases). V was clipped by 8 bases and J by 8 bases, with 16 bases between them. Germline V gives CDR1 MGHDK, CDR2 SYGVNS. CDR3 length: 14 residues. The CDR3 DNA is TGTGCCAGCGGACACAGGGCAAACTATTCACCCCTCCACTTT. Translating it yields CASGHRANYSPLHF.

V usage is TRBV29-1 and J usage is TRBJ2-3; 9 positions match TRBD1. This CDR3 comprises 13 residues. Germline loops: CDR1 SQVTM, CDR2 ANQGSEA. The ends lost 4 bases at V and 6 bases at J; junction bases unmatched: 5. The chain's CDR3 is CSVAGQGLDTQYF. Written as DNA, the CDR3 is TGCAGCGTTGCGGGACAGGGTCTGGATACGCAGTATTTT.

The chain has TRBV5-8 and TRBJ1-5; D is possibly TRBD1 (6 bases). V lost 3 bases, J lost 6 bases, and 13 bases lay in between. Germline CDR1 and CDR2: SGHTS and YDEGEE. The CDR3 is 14 amino acids. The CDR3 DNA follows: TGTGCCAGCAGCTACAGGGTACAAGGTCAGCCCCAGCATTTT. It is translated as CASSYRVQGQPQHF.

The gene calls are TRBV30 and TRBJ1-1, with D unresolved. Trimming took 5 bases from V and 3 from J, leaving 13 bases between them. The CDR3 loop spans 13 amino acids. CDR1 and CDR2 (germline): GTSNPN, SVGIG (reference sequence). CDR3 DNA sequence: TGTGCCTGGCGAAGACACGAGTACACTGAAGCTTTCTTT. This codes for CAWRRHEYTEAFF.

The chain recombines TRBV6-2 or TRBV6-3 with TRBJ2-5; D possibly corresponds to TRBD1 (5 bases). This CDR3 has 11 residues. The germline V gene has CDR1 MNHEY and CDR2 SVGEGT. Trimming shortened V by 4 bases and J by 9 bases, and 9 bases separated the two germline ends. The CDR3, as DNA: TGTGCCAGCAGTTCAGGACACCCCCAGTACTTC. It yields the protein CASSSGHPQYF.

The V and J genes are TRBV18 and TRBJ2-2; 8 nucleotides line up with TRBD2. This CDR3 is built from 16 residues. CDR1 and CDR2 from the germline V gene are KGHSH and LQKENI. The J segment lost 1 base and the V segment lost 3 bases, leaving 4 bases of the junction unmatched. The CDR3 region is CASSPLLAENTGELFF. The CDR3 DNA reads TGTGCCAGCTCACCCTTACTAGCGGAGAACACCGGGGAGCTGTTTTTT.

J is TRBJ2-5 and V is TRBV7-9, with D possibly TRBD2 on 6 matching bases. Germline CDR1 and CDR2: SEHNR and FQNEAQ (reference sequence). V was clipped by 4 bases and J by 9 bases, with 18 bases between them. The CDR3 totals 14 residues. The CDR3, as DNA: TGTGCCAGCAGCTCCGGGTGGGAGGTTAGGCCCCAGTACTTC. This sequence encodes CASSSGWEVRPQYF.

The chain joins TRBV19 to TRBJ1-2; D might be TRBD1 (6 bases). CDR1 is LNHDA and CDR2 is SQIVND in the germline V gene (reference sequence). This CDR3 spans 15 amino acids. Trimming stripped 3 bases from V and 5 bases from J, with 16 bases between. CDR3 DNA sequence: TGTGCCAGTAGTATTGGACAGCAGACCGCTTATGGCTACACCTTC. It is translated as CASSIGQQTAYGYTF.

This chain connects TRBV7-9 to TRBJ2-7; D remains ambiguous. Between the trimmed V and J ends, which lost 3 bases and 6 bases, there was a span of 6 bases. The germline V gene encodes CDR1 SEHNR and CDR2 FQNEAQ (reference sequence). The CDR3 covers 11 residues. CDR3 protein: CASSFRGEQYF. The CDR3 DNA is TGTGCCAGCAGCTTCCGAGGCGAGCAGTACTTC.

The chain carries TRBV7-2 and TRBJ2-3, with 10 bases aligning to TRBD2. Germline lookup yields CDR1 SGHTA and CDR2 FQGNSA. Trimming at V came to 5 bases and at J to 1 base, leaving 3 bases not matched to a gene. CDR3 size: 15 residues. CDR3 DNA sequence: TGTGCCAGCAGCCTCGGGACTAGCGGCACAGATACGCAGTATTTT. Encoded protein: CASSLGTSGTDTQYF.

The DNA of the CDR3 is TGTGCCAGCAGCTTACGACTAGCCGGGGCGGCAGATACGCAGTATTTT. Protein product: CASSLRLAGAADTQYF. This chain links TRBV5-4 with TRBJ2-3, with 7 positions matching TRBD2. The CDR3 totals 16 residues. CDR1 is SGHNT and CDR2 is YYREEE in the germline V gene (reference sequence). With 2 bases clipped from V and 4 bases from J, the junction kept 10 bases outside the gene matches.

V is TRBV7-6 and J is TRBJ2-5; D gene unclear. Germline assignment: CDR1 SGHVS and CDR2 FNYEAQ. This CDR3 contains 11 residues. With 3 bases removed from V and 5 bases from J, the gap between germline ends came to 4 bases. The CDR3 loop is CASSLAETQYF. CDR3 nucleotide sequence: TGTGCCAGCAGCTTGGCCGAGACCCAGTACTTC.

The V gene is TRBV7-2, the J gene TRBJ2-7, with 12 positions matching TRBD2. The junction had 3 bases not matched to a gene; V was cut back by 2 bases and J by 1 base. The CDR3 is made up of 16 amino acids. CDR1 is SGHTA, CDR2 FQGNSA, per germline. The CDR3: CASSLSLAGGSYEQYF. Written as DNA, the CDR3 is TGTGCCAGCAGCTTATCACTAGCGGGGGGATCCTACGAGCAGTACTTC.